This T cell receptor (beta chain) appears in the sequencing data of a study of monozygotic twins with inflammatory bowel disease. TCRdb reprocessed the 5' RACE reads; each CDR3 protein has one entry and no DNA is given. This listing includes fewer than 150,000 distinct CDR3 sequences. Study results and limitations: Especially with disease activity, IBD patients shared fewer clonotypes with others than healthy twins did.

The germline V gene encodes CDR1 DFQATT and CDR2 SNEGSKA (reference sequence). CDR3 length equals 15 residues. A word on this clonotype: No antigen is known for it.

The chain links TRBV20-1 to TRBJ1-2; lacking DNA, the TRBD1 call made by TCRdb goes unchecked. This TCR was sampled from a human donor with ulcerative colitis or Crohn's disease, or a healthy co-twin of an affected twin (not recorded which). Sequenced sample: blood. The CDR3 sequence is CSARASGGSGYGYTF.